This passage covers 12 T cell receptor beta chains from one sample sequenced in a study of T cells in Graves' hyperthyroidism and ophthalmopathy. Amplification targeted TCR beta CDR3 regions from RNA transcripts. When the TCR CDR3 underwent first-round RT-PCR, the HTBI primer set was used. TCRdb passed the multiplex PCR reads through MiXCR, listing each CDR3 protein once. Among hundreds of thousands of distinct CDR3 sequences listed, about 20% were seen once. Sequencing used blood. Receptors originate from a man between 35 and 55 years old with Graves' ophthalmopathy.

This clonotype appeared a few times. This chain connects TRBV7-8 to TRBJ2-1; D ambiguous. Germline V gives CDR1 SGHVS, CDR2 FQNEAQ. V lost 5 bases and J 1 base, leaving 12 bases between the germline ends. The CDR3 spans 15 residues. The CDR3 region is CASSQRIFSYNEQFF. The CDR3 nucleotides read TGTGCCAGCAGCCAGAGGATTTTTTCCTACAATGAGCAGTTCTTC.

This clonotype was detected ten times or more. This chain links TRBV2 with TRBJ2-7; a weak D match, TRBD2 (5 bases). Germline V lookup: CDR1 SNHLY, CDR2 FYNNEI. This CDR3 has 12 amino acids. V was cut by 6 bases and J by 4 bases, with 10 bases left in between. CDR3 amino acids: CASRLGFYEQYF. CDR3 in DNA: TGTGCCAGCAGACTAGGCTTTTACGAGCAGTACTTC.

The rearrangement links TRBV19 to TRBJ1-2; 7 nucleotides line up with TRBD1. CDR3 length: 13 residues. Germline trimming cut 4 bases from V and 4 bases from J; bases unmatched to any gene: 3. Germline CDR1 reads LNHDA; CDR2 reads SQIVND (reference sequence). This CDR3 is CASSNRDSYGYTF. The CDR3 DNA sequence: TGTGCCAGTAGTAACCGGGACAGCTATGGCTACACCTTC.

For this clonotype: This sequence may be a read error, since a much larger clone differs from it by one base. The CDR3 DNA reads as TGTGCCAGCACTACAGGGGTTTATTTCTACGAGCAGTACTTC. It translates to CASTTGVYFYEQYF. The V and J genes are TRBV2 and TRBJ2-7; 7 nucleotides align to TRBD1. Germline trimming cut 7 bases from V and 3 bases from J; bases unmatched to any gene: 9. The germline V gene encodes CDR1 SNHLY and CDR2 FYNNEI. The CDR3 sequence is 14 residues long.

This clonotype was detected only a few times. This chain uses TRBV7-9 with TRBJ2-3; possible D gene TRBD1, 5 bases. The CDR3 is 15 amino acids. V was cut by 3 bases and J by 4 bases, with 14 bases left in between. Germline-derived CDR1 and CDR2 are SEHNR and FQNEAQ (reference sequence). DNA of the CDR3: TGTGCCAGCAGCTTCCCAGGGAATCTAGCAGATACGCAGTATTTT. It encodes CASSFPGNLADTQYF.

This clonotype was counted at least ten times. The gene calls are TRBV6-1 and TRBJ1-1, with a tentative D call TRBD1 (5 bases). The CDR3 length is 15 residues. Trimming removed 4 bases at V and 5 bases at J, with 17 bases between. Germline V gene lookup returns CDR1 MNHNS and CDR2 SASEGT. CDR3 sequence: CASSVTAGRTTEAFF. The CDR3 DNA reads as TGTGCCAGCAGTGTCACGGCAGGGCGGACGACTGAAGCTTTCTTT.

The chain is built from TRBV6-5 and TRBJ2-1; the match to TRBD2 covers 11 bases. This CDR3 is 16 amino acids long. J lost 6 bases, V lost 0 bases, and 4 bases had no gene match. Germline CDR1 reads MNHEY; CDR2 reads SVGAGI. The CDR3 nucleotides are TGTGCCAGCAGTTACTCGAGTACTAGCGGGGGCAATGAGCAGTTCTTC. Translation: CASSYSSTSGGNEQFF.

The CDR3 bases are TGTGCCAGCACCTTCTCCCCGGACAGTCTCTACGAGCAGTACTTC. It is translated as CASTFSPDSLYEQYF. V is TRBV5-5 and J is TRBJ2-7, with TRBD1 as a possible D gene (6 bases). The length of the CDR3 is 15 residues. Germline CDR1 SGHKS, CDR2 YYEKEE (reference sequence). V lost 6 bases and J lost 3, with 19 bases in between.

This clonotype was detected ten times or more. The V call is TRBV28, the J call TRBJ2-1; 7 bases line up with TRBD2. Germline values: CDR1 MDHEN, CDR2 SYDVKM. The CDR3 runs 14 residues. The V gene end was trimmed by 5 bases and the J gene end by 8 bases; junction bases not matched to a gene: 9. The CDR3 DNA reads as TGTGCCAGCAGTGTCGGACTAGGACCGTATGAGCAGTTCTTC. The encoded protein is CASSVGLGPYEQFF.

The chain carries TRBV20-1 and TRBJ2-5; D may be TRBD1 or TRBD2 (5 bases each). Germline CDR1 DFQATT, CDR2 SNEGSKA (reference sequence). V was shortened by 1 base and J by 5 bases, with 8 bases between the two germline ends. The CDR3 runs to 12 residues. The CDR3 loop is CSARGDRETQYF. The CDR3 DNA reads TGCAGTGCTAGAGGGGACCGCGAGACCCAGTACTTC.

V gene TRBV20-1 combines with J gene TRBJ2-3; D possibly corresponds to TRBD2 (6 bases). V dropped 1 base and J dropped 5 bases, with 13 bases sitting between them. CDR3 length equals 14 residues. From germline, CDR1 is DFQATT and CDR2 SNEGSKA (reference sequence). The CDR3 coding sequence is TGCAGTGCTAGAGGCCGGGAGTCCAAAGATACGCAGTATTTT. Its translation: CSARGRESKDTQYF.

At least ten counts were recorded for this clonotype. The CDR3 DNA reads as TGTGCCAGCAGCCAAGTGCTAATGAACACTGAAGCTTTCTTT. Translating it yields CASSQVLMNTEAFF. This chain links TRBV3-1 with TRBJ1-1; D call uncertain. Trimming cost V 1 base and J 0 bases, with 6 bases left between them. CDR1 is LGHDT, CDR2 YNNKEL, per germline (reference sequence). This CDR3 is 14 amino acids long.